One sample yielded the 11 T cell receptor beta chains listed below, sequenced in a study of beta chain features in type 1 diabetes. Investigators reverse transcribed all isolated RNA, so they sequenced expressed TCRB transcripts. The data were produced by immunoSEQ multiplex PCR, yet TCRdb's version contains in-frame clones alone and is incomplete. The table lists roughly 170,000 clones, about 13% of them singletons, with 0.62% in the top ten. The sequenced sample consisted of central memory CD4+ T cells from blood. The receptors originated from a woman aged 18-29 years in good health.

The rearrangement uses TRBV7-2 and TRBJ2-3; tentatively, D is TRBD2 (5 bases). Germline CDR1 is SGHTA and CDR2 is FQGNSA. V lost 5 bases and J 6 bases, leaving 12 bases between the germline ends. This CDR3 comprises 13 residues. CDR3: CASSPGFLDTQYF. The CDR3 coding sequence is TGTGCCAGCAGCCCGGGATTTCTGGATACGCAGTATTTT.

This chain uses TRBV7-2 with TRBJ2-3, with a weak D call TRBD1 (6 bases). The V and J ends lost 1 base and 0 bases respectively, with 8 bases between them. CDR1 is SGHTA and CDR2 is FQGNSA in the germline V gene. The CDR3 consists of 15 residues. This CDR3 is CASSLVTGSTDTQYF. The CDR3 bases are TGTGCCAGCAGCTTAGTTACAGGGAGCACAGATACGCAGTATTTT.

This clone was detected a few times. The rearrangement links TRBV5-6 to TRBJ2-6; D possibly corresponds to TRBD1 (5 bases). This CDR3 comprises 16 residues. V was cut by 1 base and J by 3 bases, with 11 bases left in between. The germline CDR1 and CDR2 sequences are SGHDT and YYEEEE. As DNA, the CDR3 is TGTGCCAGCAGCTTGTTAGGGGAACGTGGGGCCAACGTCCTGACTTTC. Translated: CASSLLGERGANVLTF.

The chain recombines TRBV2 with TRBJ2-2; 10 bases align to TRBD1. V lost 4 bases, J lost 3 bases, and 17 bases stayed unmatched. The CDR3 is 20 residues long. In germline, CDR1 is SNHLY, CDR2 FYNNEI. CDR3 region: CASSVGRFGTGERDTGELFF. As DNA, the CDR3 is TGTGCCAGCAGTGTCGGAAGGTTCGGGACAGGGGAAAGGGACACCGGGGAGCTGTTTTTT.

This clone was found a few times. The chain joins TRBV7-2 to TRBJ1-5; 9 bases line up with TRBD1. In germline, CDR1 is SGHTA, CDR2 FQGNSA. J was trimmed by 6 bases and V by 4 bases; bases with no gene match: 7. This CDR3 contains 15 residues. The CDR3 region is CASSSNRGPGQPQHF. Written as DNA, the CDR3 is TGTGCCAGCAGCTCGAACAGGGGGCCCGGTCAGCCCCAGCATTTT.

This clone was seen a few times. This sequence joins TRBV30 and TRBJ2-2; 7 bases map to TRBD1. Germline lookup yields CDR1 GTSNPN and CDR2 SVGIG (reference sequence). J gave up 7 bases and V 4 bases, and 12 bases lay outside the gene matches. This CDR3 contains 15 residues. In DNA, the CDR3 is TGTGCCTGGAAAAAAATAGGGGGCCCGGGCGGGGAGCTGTTTTTT. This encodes CAWKKIGGPGGELFF.

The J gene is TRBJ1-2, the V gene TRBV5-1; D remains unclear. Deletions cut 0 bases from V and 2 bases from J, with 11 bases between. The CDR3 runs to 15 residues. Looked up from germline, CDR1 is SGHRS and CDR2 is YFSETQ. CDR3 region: CASSLGLGGNYGYTF. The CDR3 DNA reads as TGCGCCAGCAGCTTGGGCCTCGGAGGGAACTATGGCTACACCTTC.

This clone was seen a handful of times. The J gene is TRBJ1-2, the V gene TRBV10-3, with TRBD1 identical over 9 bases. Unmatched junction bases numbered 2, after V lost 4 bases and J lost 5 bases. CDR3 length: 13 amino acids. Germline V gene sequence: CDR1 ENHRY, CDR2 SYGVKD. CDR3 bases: TGTGCCATCAGTGCGGGACAGGGATATGGCTACACCTTC. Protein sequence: CAISAGQGYGYTF.

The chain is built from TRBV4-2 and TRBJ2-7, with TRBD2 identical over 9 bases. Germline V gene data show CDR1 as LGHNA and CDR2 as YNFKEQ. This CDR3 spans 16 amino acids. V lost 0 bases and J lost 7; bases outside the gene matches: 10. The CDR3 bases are TGTGCCAGCAGCCAAGACGGGTTTGCGGGAGGGGTTGAGCAGTACTTC. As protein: CASSQDGFAGGVEQYF.

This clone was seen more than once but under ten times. For the CDR3, the DNA is TGTGCCAGCAGTGACTCCCCCGGAGGTGTTTACGAGCAGTACTTC. It translates to CASSDSPGGVYEQYF. The rearrangement joins TRBV25-1 to TRBJ2-7, with TRBD2 as a possible D gene (5 bases). Germline loops: CDR1 MGHDK, CDR2 SYGVNS. The CDR3 runs to 15 residues. Trimming left V 3 bases short and J 4 bases short, with 16 bases between.

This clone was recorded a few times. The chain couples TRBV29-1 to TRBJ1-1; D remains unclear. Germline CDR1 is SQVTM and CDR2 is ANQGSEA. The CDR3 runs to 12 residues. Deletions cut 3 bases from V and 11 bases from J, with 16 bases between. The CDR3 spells CSVELADDAAFF. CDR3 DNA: TGCAGCGTTGAGTTAGCCGACGACGCGGCTTTCTTT.